Listed below are T cell receptor beta chains from one sample, sequenced in a study of post-analysis software for immune sequencing data. TCRdb re-derived calls from the PCR reads in MiXCR, one entry per CDR3 protein. The table lists under 650,000 distinct CDR3 sequences, about 40% of them singletons. Input material: blood. The receptor set was obtained from a girl between 5 and 17 years old with multiple sclerosis. Both conserved end residues are part of each CDR3.

>TRBJ2-7|TRBV20-1
CSAPWAGTHEQYF
>TRBJ2-7|TRBV6-1
CASSTTLAGPYEQYF
>TRBJ2-3|TRBV19
CASSMRAETDTQYF
>TRBJ2-7|TRBV7-9
CASSPAGTGSFYEQYF
>-|TRBV27
CASSLEGAGAAYEQYF
>TRBJ2-3|TRBV24-1
CATSEPTPGRTQYF
>TRBJ1-3|TRBV7-2
CASSSYQESGNTIYF
>TRBJ2-1|TRBV7-9
CASSCWDRGHNEQFF
>TRBJ2-7|TRBV29-1
CSVASSYEQYF
>TRBJ1-4|TRBV6-6
CASGVSDGKLFF
>TRBJ1-4|TRBV4-1
CASSQTGQGNDKLFF
>TRBJ2-1|TRBV5-1
CASSLYTGTGYNEQFF
>TRBJ2-3|TRBV6-6
CASSPDYRTDTQYF
>TRBJ2-1|TRBV4-1
CASSQDRRAGQFF
>TRBJ1-1|TRBV25-1
CASSRLGGMNTEAFF
>TRBJ2-5|TRBV12-3/TRBV12-4
CASSFTRRTEAQYF
>TRBJ1-1|TRBV5-1
CASSRNRGENTEAFF
>TRBJ2-7|TRBV6-6
CASSYNRGHPYEQYF
>TRBJ1-2|TRBV20-1
CSATSGAGYGYTF
>TRBJ2-1|TRBV5-5
CASTWTGKSNEQFF
>TRBJ1-2|TRBV20-1
CSARPLAGTANYGYTF
>TRBJ2-1|TRBV20-1
CSARVGGSYNEQFF
>TRBJ2-7|TRBV20-1
CSARFFGGTDEQYF
>TRBJ1-2|TRBV5-1
CASSLAGTGGGGYTF
>TRBJ2-1|TRBV20-1
CSATREWGGSYNEQFF
>TRBJ2-7|TRBV5-1
CASSFDPPRGYEQYF
>TRBJ2-7|TRBV13
CASSLPKQYF
>TRBJ2-7|TRBV5-1
CASSLGASDSYEQYF
>TRBJ2-7|TRBV7-2
CASSLSSSGTGPYEQYF
>TRBJ2-1|TRBV4-1
CASSQTGKGSYNEQFF
>TRBJ2-1|TRBV27
CASSGPGGGDEQFF
>TRBJ2-4|TRBV4-2
CASSQDRGLENIQYF